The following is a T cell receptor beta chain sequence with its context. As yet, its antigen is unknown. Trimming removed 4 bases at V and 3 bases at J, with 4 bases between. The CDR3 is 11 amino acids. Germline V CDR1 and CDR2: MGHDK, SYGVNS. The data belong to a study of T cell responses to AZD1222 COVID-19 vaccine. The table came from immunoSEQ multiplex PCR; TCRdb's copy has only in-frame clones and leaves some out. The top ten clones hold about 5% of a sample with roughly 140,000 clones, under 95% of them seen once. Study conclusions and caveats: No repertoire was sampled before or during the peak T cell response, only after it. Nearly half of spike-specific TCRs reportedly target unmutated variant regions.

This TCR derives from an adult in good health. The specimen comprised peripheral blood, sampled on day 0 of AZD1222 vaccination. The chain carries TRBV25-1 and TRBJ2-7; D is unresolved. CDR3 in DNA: TGTGCCAGCAGTGTAAGCTACGAGCAGTACTTC. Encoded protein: CASSVSYEQYF.